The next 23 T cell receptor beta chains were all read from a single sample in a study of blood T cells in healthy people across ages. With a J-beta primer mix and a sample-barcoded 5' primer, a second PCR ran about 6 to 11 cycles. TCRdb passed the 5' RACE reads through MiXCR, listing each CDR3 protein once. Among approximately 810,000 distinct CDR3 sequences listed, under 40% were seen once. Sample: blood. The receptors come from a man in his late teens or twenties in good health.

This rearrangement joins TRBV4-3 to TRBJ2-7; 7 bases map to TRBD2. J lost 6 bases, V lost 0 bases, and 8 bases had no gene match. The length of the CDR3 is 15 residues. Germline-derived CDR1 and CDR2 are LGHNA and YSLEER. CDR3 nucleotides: TGCGCCAGCAGCCAAGATCGCCAGGGAGGGTCCGAGCAGTACTTC. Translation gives CASSQDRQGGSEQYF.

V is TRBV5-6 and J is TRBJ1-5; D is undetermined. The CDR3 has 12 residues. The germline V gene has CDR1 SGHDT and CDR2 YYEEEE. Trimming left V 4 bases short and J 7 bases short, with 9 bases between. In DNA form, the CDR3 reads TGTGCCAGCAGCAAAGCGCGACAGCCCCAGCATTTT. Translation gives CASSKARQPQHF.

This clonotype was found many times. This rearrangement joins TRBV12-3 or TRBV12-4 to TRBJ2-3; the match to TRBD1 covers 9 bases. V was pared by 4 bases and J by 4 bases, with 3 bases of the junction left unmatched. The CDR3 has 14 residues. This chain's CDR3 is CASSSRTGADTQYF. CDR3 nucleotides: TGTGCCAGCAGTTCCCGGACAGGGGCAGATACGCAGTATTTT.

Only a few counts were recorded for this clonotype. The chain's CDR3 is CASSQEVGDRGYNEQYF. In nucleotides, the CDR3 is TGCGCCAGCAGCCAAGAAGTAGGGGACAGGGGCTACAATGAGCAGTACTTC. This chain joins TRBV4-3 and TRBJ2-1; TRBD1 matches 10 bases. The J call could be wrong; TRBJ2-7 is a better fit for the DNA end. The CDR3 totals 17 residues. CDR1 is LGHNA and CDR2 is YSLEER in the germline V gene.

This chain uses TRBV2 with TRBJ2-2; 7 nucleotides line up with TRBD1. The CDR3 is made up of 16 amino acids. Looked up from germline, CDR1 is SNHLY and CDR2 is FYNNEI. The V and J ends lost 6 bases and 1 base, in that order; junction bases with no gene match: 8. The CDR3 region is CASSDKGALNTGELFF. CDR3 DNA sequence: TGTGCCAGCAGCGATAAGGGGGCCTTGAACACCGGGGAGCTGTTTTTT.

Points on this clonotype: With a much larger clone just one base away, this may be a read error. The CDR3 spells CASSPSAPGGYGYTF. In DNA, the CDR3 is TGTGCCAGCAGCCCCTCAGCTCCCGGCGGCTATGGCTACACCTTC. V and J are TRBV7-8 and TRBJ1-2; D remains unclear. The CDR3 runs to 15 residues. Trimming removed 5 bases at V and 4 bases at J, with 17 bases between. Germline values: CDR1 SGHVS, CDR2 FQNEAQ.

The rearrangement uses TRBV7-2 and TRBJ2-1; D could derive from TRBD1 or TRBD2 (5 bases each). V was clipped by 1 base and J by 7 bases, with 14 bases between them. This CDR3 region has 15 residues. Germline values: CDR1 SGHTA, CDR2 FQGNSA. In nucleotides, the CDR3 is TGTGCCAGCAGCTTAGATGGGGGTTTAGGGAATGAGCAGTTCTTC. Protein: CASSLDGGLGNEQFF.

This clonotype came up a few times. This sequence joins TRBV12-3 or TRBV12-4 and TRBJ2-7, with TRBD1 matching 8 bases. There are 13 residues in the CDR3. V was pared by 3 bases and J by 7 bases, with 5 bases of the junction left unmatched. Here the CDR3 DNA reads TGTGCCAGCAGTTTTGCAGGGGGCAATGAGCAGTACTTC. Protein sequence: CASSFAGGNEQYF.

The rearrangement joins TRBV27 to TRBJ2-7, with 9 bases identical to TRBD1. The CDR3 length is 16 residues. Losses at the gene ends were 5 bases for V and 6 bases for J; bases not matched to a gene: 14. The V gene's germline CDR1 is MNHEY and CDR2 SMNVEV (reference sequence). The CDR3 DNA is TGTGCCAGCAGTATAAACAGGGGGCTGGTCGAACTCGAGCAGTACTTC. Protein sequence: CASSINRGLVELEQYF.

The CDR3 here is CASSQGNDYEQFF. The DNA of the CDR3 is TGCGCCAGCAGCCAAGGAAATGACTATGAGCAGTTCTTC. The chain links TRBV4-1 to TRBJ2-1, with D hard to call. V dropped 1 base and J dropped 8 bases, with 9 bases sitting between them. The CDR3 spans 13 residues. CDR1 is MGHRA, CDR2 YSYEKL, per germline.

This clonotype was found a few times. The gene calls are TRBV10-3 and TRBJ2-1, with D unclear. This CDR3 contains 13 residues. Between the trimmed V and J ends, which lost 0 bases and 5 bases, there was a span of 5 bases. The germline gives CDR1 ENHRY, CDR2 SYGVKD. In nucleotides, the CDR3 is TGTGCCATCAGTGAGTCAGGTAACAATGAGCAGTTCTTC. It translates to CAISESGNNEQFF.

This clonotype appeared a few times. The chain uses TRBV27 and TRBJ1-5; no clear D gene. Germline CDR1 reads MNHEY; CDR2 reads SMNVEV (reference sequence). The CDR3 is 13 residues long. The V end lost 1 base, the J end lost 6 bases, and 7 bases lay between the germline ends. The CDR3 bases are TGTGCCAGCAGTTTATATTCAGGTCAGCCCCAGCATTTT. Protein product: CASSLYSGQPQHF.

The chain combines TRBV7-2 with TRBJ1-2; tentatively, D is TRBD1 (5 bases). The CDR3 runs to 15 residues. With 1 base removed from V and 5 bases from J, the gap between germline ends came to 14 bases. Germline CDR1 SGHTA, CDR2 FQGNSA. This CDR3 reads CASSLGGQSRYGYTF. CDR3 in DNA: TGTGCCAGCAGCTTAGGGGGCCAAAGCCGTTATGGCTACACCTTC.

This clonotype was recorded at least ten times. CDR3 amino acids: CASSHSGQNYEQYF. The CDR3 DNA reads TGTGCCAGCAGCCACTCGGGACAGAACTACGAGCAGTACTTC. The chain joins TRBV4-2 to TRBJ2-7, with 7 bases identical to TRBD1. The germline CDR1 and CDR2 sequences are LGHNA and YNFKEQ. This CDR3 is 14 amino acids long. The J segment lost 3 bases and the V segment lost 3 bases, leaving 5 bases of the junction unmatched.

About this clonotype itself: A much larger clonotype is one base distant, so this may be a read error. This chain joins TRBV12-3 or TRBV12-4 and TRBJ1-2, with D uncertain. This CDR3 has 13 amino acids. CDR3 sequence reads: CTSSDRLNYGYTF. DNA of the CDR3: TGTACCAGCAGTGACCGACTCAACTATGGCTACACCTTC.

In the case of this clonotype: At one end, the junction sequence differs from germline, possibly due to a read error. Here the CDR3 DNA reads TGCGCCAACAAAATGACAGGGAGGCCCTACACTGAGCAGTTCTTC. Its translation is CANKMTGRPYTEQFF. The chain joins TRBV5-1 to TRBJ2-1; perhaps TRBD1 as D (7 bases). The CDR3 has 15 residues. Germline CDR1 reads SGHRS; CDR2 reads YFSETQ. Variable domain in full (rest from reference TRBV5-1 and TRBJ2-1): KAGVTQTPRYLIKTRGQQVTLSCSPISGHRSVSWYQQTPGQGLQFLFEYFSETQRNKGNFPGRFSGRQFSNSRSEMNVSTLELGDSALYLCANKMTGRPYTEQFFGPGTRLTVL.

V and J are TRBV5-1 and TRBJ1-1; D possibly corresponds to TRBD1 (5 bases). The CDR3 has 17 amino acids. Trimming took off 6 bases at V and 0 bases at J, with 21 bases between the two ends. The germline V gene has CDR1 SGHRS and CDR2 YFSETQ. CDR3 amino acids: CASNRSPDTGMNTEAFF. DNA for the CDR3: TGCGCCAGCAATCGGTCCCCGGACACCGGAATGAACACTGAAGCTTTCTTT.

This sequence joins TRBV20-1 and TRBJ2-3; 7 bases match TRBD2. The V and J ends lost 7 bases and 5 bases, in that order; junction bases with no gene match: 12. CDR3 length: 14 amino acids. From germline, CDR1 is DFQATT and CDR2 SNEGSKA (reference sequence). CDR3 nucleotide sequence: TGCAGTGTAGGGGCCGCCCTAGCGGTAGATACGCAGTATTTT. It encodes CSVGAALAVDTQYF.

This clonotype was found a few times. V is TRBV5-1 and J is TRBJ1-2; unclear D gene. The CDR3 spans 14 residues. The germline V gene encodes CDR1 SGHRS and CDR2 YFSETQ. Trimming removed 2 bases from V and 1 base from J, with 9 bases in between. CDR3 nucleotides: TGCGCCAGCAGCTTCGTTGGCGGTAACTATGGCTACACCTTC. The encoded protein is CASSFVGGNYGYTF.

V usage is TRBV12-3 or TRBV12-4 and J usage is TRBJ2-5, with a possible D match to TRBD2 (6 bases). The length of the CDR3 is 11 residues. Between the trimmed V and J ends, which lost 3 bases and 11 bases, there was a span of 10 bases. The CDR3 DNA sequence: TGTGCCAGCAGTTTGGTTCGGGAGCAGTACTTC. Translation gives CASSLVREQYF.

The CDR3 region has the DNA TGTGCCAGCAGCCCGACTGATACCTCCTACAATGAGCAGTACTTC. This sequence encodes CASSPTDTSYNEQYF. The V gene is TRBV7-9, the J gene TRBJ2-7; unclear D gene. The length of the CDR3 is 15 residues. Germline assignment: CDR1 SEHNR and CDR2 FQNEAQ (reference sequence). The ends were cut back, 5 bases at V and 7 bases at J, with 21 bases in the middle.

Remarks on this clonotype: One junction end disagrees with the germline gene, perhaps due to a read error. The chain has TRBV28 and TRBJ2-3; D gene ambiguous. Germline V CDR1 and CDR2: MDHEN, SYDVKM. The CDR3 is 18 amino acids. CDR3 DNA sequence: TGTGCCAGCAGTCAAGAGCAAGGTGGGCCTGGAAGCGTAGATGCGCAGTATTTT. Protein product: CASSQEQGGPGSVDAQYF.

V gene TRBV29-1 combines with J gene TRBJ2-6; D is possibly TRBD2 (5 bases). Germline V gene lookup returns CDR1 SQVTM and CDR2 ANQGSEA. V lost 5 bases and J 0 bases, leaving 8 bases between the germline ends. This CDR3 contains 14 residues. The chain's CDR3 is CSVFGSSGANVLTF. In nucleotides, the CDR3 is TGCAGCGTTTTTGGGAGCTCTGGGGCCAACGTCCTGACTTTC.